The T cell receptor (beta chain) under discussion was sequenced for a study of T cells after yellow fever vaccination. Study-level findings and limits: The booster saw the reappearance of most primary-vaccination clones (approximately 97% CD4, roughly 90% CD8).

Remarks on this clonotype: Its antigen is unidentified.

They built TCR cDNA with 5'RACE template switching, a step that put in a universal primer site and UMIs. A single record per CDR3 protein comes from TCRdb applying MiXCR to the 5' RACE reads. The table lists some 420,000 distinct CDR3 sequences, about 19% of them singletons. This clonotype was obtained from a man between 18 and 35 years old who received the YFV17D yellow fever vaccine. The sample was PBMCs, taken before the yellow fever booster vaccination.

The CDR3 loop reads CASRRRQGGGTDTQYF. CDR3 sequence (DNA): TGTGCCAGCAGGCGCAGGCAGGGGGGAGGCACAGATACGCAGTATTTT. The chain is built from TRBV4-2 and TRBJ2-3; TRBD1 is a possible D gene (7 bases). The V end was cut by 6 bases, the J end by 1 base, with 17 bases between. Looked up from germline, CDR1 is LGHNA and CDR2 is YNFKEQ. The CDR3 runs to 16 residues.